This T cell receptor beta chain was sequenced during a study of Ad26.COV2.S vaccination and SARS-CoV-2 variants. Study information: Doses of Ad26.COV2.S were injected into muscle once or twice, 56 days apart.

Generated by immunoSEQ multiplex PCR, the TCRdb table keeps only in-frame clones and is missing some. The sample has fewer than 900,000 clones; around 89% are singletons. The sample's treatment: approximately 18 received Ad26.COV2.S at low or high dose, single or two shots; 5 received placebo; per-sample allocation not given. It was on day 63 after the first vaccine or placebo injection that samples were taken. Cohort 1b enrolled adults aged 18-55 years in Boston. Comment on this clone: Antigen: not known.

With 3 bases clipped from V and 4 bases from J, the junction kept 9 bases outside the gene matches. CDR1 SQVTM and CDR2 ANQGSEA come from the germline V gene. This CDR3 is built from 15 residues. Study observations and caveats: Vaccine recipients had higher spike-specific TCR breadth than placebo recipients. Measures of TCR breadth and depth may have fallen short of total T cell responses.

The clonotype comes from a person between 18 and 59 years old who received the Ad26.COV2.S COVID-19 vaccine or a placebo. The sequences come from peripheral blood, collected in a trial of Ad26.COV2.S vaccine versus placebo. The V and J genes are TRBV29-1 and TRBJ2-1, with 7 positions matching TRBD2. The CDR3 loop reads CSVDSPSGLYNEQFF. The CDR3 nucleotides are TGCAGCGTTGATTCCCCTAGCGGATTATACAATGAGCAGTTCTTC.